This passage covers 5 T cell receptor beta chains from one sample sequenced in a study of T cells in Graves' hyperthyroidism and ophthalmopathy. TCR beta CDR3 sequences were amplified from RNA transcripts. The TCR CDR3 first-round RT-PCR relied on the HTBI primer set. TCRdb analysed the multiplex PCR reads with MiXCR anew, one entry per CDR3 protein. The profile covers 400,000 to 450,000 distinct CDR3 sequences, with about 14% appearing a single time and less than 15% taken by the ten largest. The sequencing sample was made of blood. All receptors come from a man younger than 30 with Graves' ophthalmopathy.

This clonotype has a handful of counts. V and J are TRBV7-2 and TRBJ1-5; D not certain. V lost 2 bases and J lost 5, with 7 bases in between. The CDR3 covers 13 residues. Germline V gene data show CDR1 as SGHTA and CDR2 as FQGNSA. The CDR3 loop is CASSLSRDQPQHF. CDR3 in DNA: TGTGCCAGCAGCTTAAGCCGCGATCAGCCCCAGCATTTT.

This clonotype was detected ten times or more. J is TRBJ2-7 and V is TRBV5-1; possibly TRBD2 for D (5 bases). Germline V CDR1 and CDR2: SGHRS, YFSETQ. This CDR3 region has 14 residues. V was trimmed by 0 bases and J by 4 bases, leaving 11 bases between them. CDR3 region: CASSLEGELYEQYF. In DNA, the CDR3 is TGCGCCAGCAGCTTGGAGGGAGAGTTGTACGAGCAGTACTTC.

A note on this clonotype: A much larger clonotype is one base distant, so this may be a read error. The chain couples TRBV6-5 to TRBJ2-1; 8 nucleotides line up with TRBD2. The CDR3 is 16 amino acids. Germline trimming cut 2 bases from V and 6 bases from J; bases unmatched to any gene: 9. Germline V gives CDR1 MNHEY, CDR2 SVGAGI. In DNA, the CDR3 is TGTGCCAGCAGTTACCCTCAGGGACTAGGATCCAATGAGCAGTTCTTC. This codes for CASSYPQGLGSNEQFF.

Only a few counts were recorded for this clonotype. The J gene is TRBJ2-1, the V gene TRBV3-1, with 10 bases fitting TRBD2. Germline values: CDR1 LGHDT, CDR2 YNNKEL (reference sequence). V lost 6 bases, J lost 1 base, and 15 bases stayed unmatched. This CDR3 contains 19 residues. The CDR3 DNA sequence: TGTGCCAGCAGTCAAAATTTAGCGGGAGGTCCCCTTTCCTACAATGAGCAGTTCTTC. Translation: CASSQNLAGGPLSYNEQFF.

The sample holds many counts of this clonotype. V gene TRBV10-2 combines with J gene TRBJ1-1; no clear D. Germline loops: CDR1 WSHSY, CDR2 SAAADI. V lost 1 base, J lost 0 bases, and 9 bases lay in between. This CDR3 has 15 amino acids. CDR3 nucleotide sequence: TGCGCCAGCAGTGAGTATCAGGTGGTGAACACTGAAGCTTTCTTT. This codes for CASSEYQVVNTEAFF.